This T cell receptor (beta chain) is drawn from a study of blood T cells in healthy people across ages. In germline, CDR1 is SNHLY, CDR2 FYNNEI. There are 13 residues in the CDR3. This clonotype was observed a single time. This could be a read error, since a much larger clone is one nucleotide away. A sample-barcoded 5' primer and a J-beta primer mix were used in a second PCR of about 7 to 12 cycles. TCRdb used MiXCR to reprocess the 5' RACE reads, holding one entry per CDR3 protein. The table records about 1.6 million distinct CDR3 sequences, roughly 32% of them present only once. Sequences were obtained from blood. This receptor was obtained from a woman aged 25-40 years in good health. This chain links TRBV2 with TRBJ2-7; D unresolved. The DNA end is more similar to TRBJ2-5, so the J call may be wrong. The CDR3 DNA sequence: TGTGCCAGCAGTGAAGACTCCTGGGAGACCCAGTACTTC. Amino acids: CASSEDSWETQYF.